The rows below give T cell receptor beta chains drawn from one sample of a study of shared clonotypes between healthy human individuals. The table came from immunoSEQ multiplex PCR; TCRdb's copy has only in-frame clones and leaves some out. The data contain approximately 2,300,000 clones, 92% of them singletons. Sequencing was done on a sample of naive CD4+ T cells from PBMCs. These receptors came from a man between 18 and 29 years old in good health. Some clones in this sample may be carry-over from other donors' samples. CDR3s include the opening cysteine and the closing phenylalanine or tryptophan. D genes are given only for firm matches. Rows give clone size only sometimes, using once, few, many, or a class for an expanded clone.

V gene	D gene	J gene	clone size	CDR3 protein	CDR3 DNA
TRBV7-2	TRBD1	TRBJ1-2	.	CASSGDRNNYGYTF	TGTGCCAGCAGCGGGGACAGGAACAACTATGGCTACACCTTC
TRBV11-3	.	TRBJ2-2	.	CASSSRYTGELFF	TGTGCCAGCAGCTCGAGGTACACCGGGGAGCTGTTTTTT
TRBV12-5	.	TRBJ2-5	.	CASGHQNRETQYF	TGTGCTAGTGGACACCAAAACAGAGAGACCCAGTACTTC
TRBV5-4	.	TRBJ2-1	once	CASSLGATIYNEQFF	TGTGCCAGCAGCTTGGGAGCTACTATTTACAATGAGCAGTTCTTC
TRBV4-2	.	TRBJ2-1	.	CASSQDPSTFYNEQFF	TGTGCCAGCAGCCAAGATCCGAGTACCTTCTACAATGAGCAGTTCTTC
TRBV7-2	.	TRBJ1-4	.	CASTPDSSNEKLFF	TGTGCCAGCACCCCAGACTCTTCTAATGAAAAACTGTTTTTT
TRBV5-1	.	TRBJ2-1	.	CASSPGSPYNEQFF	TGCGCCAGCAGCCCCGGGAGTCCCTACAATGAGCAGTTCTTC
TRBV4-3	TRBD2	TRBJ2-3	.	CASSQRGTSADTQYF	TGCGCCAGCAGCCAGAGGGGGACTAGCGCAGATACGCAGTATTTT
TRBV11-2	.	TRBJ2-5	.	CASRPLRGRGGETQYF	TGTGCCAGCAGACCCCTGCGGGGGCGCGGAGGGGAGACCCAGTACTTC
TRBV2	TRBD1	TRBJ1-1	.	CASRKTGGGKDTEAFF	TGTGCCAGCAGAAAGACAGGGGGCGGTAAGGACACTGAAGCTTTCTTT
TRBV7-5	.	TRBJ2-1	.	CVRSLVRGVSSYNEQFF	TGTGTCAGAAGCTTAGTGAGAGGGGTGAGCTCCTACAATGAGCAGTTCTTC
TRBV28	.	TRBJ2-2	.	CASSLNSRFPAGELFF	TGTGCCAGCAGTTTAAATTCCCGGTTCCCGGCCGGGGAGCTGTTTTTT
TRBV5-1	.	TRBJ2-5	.	CASSLSYRETQYF	TGCGCCAGCAGCTTGAGTTATAGGGAGACCCAGTACTTC
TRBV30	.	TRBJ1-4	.	CAWSVRGEKLFF	TGTGCCTGGAGTGTCCGGGGTGAAAAACTGTTTTTT
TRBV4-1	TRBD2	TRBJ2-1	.	CASSQDGLAVYNEQFF	TGCGCCAGCAGCCAAGACGGGCTAGCGGTCTACAATGAGCAGTTCTTC
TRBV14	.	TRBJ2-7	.	CASSQTRPATYEQYF	TGTGCCAGCAGCCAGACCCGGCCAGCTACCTACGAGCAGTACTTC
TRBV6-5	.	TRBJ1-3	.	CASSYSGQGTGNTIYF	TGTGCCAGCAGTTACTCGGGACAAGGCACTGGAAACACCATATATTTT
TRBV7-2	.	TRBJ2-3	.	CASSRLSDTSTDTQYF	TGTGCCAGCAGCCGCCTATCGGATACTAGCACAGATACGCAGTATTTT
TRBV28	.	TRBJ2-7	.	CASRKQASEQYF	TGTGCCAGCAGGAAACAGGCGTCGGAGCAGTACTTC
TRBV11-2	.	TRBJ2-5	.	CASSLDPQVQYQETQYF	TGTGCCAGCAGCTTAGATCCCCAGGTCCAGTACCAAGAGACCCAGTACTTC
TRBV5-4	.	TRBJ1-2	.	CASSLGTADYGYTF	TGTGCCAGCAGCTTGGGTACTGCCGACTATGGCTACACCTTC
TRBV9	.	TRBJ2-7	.	CASSVLSSPAPYEQYF	TGTGCCAGCAGCGTCCTGTCCTCCCCCGCTCCCTACGAGCAGTACTTC
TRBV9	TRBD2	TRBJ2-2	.	CASSVGGRGANTGELFF	TGTGCCAGCAGCGTAGGCGGGCGGGGGGCGAACACCGGGGAGCTGTTTTTT
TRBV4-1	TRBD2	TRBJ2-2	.	CASSRGGLAINTGELFF	TGCGCCAGCAGCCGGGGGGGACTAGCAATTAACACCGGGGAGCTGTTTTTT
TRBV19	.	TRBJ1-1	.	CASRGVGNTEAFF	TGTGCCAGTAGAGGGGTCGGGAACACTGAAGCTTTCTTT
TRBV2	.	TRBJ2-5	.	CASTQQNQGTQYF	TGTGCCAGCACCCAACAAAATCAGGGTACCCAGTACTTC
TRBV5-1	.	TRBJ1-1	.	CASSLDGQRNTEAFF	TGCGCCAGCAGCTTGGACGGACAGAGGAACACTGAAGCTTTCTTT
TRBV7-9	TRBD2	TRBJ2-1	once	CASSPRGGGIYNEQFF	TGTGCCAGCAGCCCCCGGGGCGGGGGTATCTACAATGAGCAGTTCTTC
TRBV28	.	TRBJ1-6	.	CASTVSFGSPLHF	TGTGCCAGCACCGTCAGTTTTGGCTCACCCCTCCACTTT
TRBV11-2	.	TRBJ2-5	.	CASSRSRQETQYF	TGTGCCAGCAGCCGATCGAGACAAGAGACCCAGTACTTC
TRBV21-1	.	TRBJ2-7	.	CASSVSRDSPFNEQYF	TGTGCCAGCAGCGTATCCCGGGACAGTCCTTTCAACGAGCAGTACTTC
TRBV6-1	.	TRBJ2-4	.	CASSEGVAKNIQYF	TGTGCCAGCAGTGAGGGAGTAGCCAAAAACATTCAGTACTTC
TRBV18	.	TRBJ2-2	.	CASSPYTPGTGELFF	TGTGCCAGCTCACCATATACCCCGGGGACCGGGGAGCTGTTTTTT
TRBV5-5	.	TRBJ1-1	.	CASSFSGDTEAFF	TGTGCCAGCAGCTTCTCAGGGGACACTGAAGCTTTCTTT
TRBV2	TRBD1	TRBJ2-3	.	CASTGDRGTDTQYF	TGTGCCAGCACCGGGGACAGGGGCACAGATACGCAGTATTTT
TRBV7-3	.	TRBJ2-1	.	CASSSGLGNEQFF	TGTGCCAGCAGTAGTGGTTTGGGAAATGAGCAGTTCTTC
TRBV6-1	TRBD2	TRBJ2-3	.	CASSVDGRSYTQYF	TGTGCCAGCAGTGTTGACGGGAGGTCATATACGCAGTATTTT
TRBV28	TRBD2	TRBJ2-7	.	CASSPAGGNYEQYF	TGTGCCAGCAGTCCAGCGGGAGGCAACTACGAGCAGTACTTC
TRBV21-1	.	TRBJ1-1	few	CASSGDRGSEAFF	TGTGCCAGCAGCGGGGACAGGGGGTCTGAAGCTTTCTTT
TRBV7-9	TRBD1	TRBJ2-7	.	CASSLGDREGYEQYF	TGTGCCAGCAGCTTGGGGGACAGGGAAGGTTACGAGCAGTACTTC
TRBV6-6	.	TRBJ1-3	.	CASSPDSGNTIYF	TGTGCCAGCAGCCCTGACTCTGGAAACACCATATATTTT
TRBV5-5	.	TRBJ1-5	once	CASSLADYSNQPQHF	TGTGCCAGCAGCTTAGCGGACTATAGCAATCAGCCCCAGCATTTT
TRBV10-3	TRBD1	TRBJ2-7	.	CAISESDRVYEQYF	TGTGCCATCAGTGAGTCGGACAGGGTCTACGAGCAGTACTTC
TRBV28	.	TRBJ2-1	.	CASSPPEYRESVYNEQFF	TGTGCCAGCAGCCCTCCCGAGTACCGGGAGTCTGTCTACAATGAGCAGTTCTTC
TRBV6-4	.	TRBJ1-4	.	CASRAGGSEKLFF	TGTGCCAGCAGGGCCGGGGGTTCCGAAAAACTGTTTTTT